This is a list of T cell receptor beta chains from one sample in a study of OX40 agonist ivuxolimab in advanced cancers. This table comes from immunoSEQ multiplex PCR, and its TCRdb copy is limited to in-frame clones, with some not included. The table lists more than 50,000 clones, under 90% of them singletons. Material: CD4+ or CD8+ T cells sorted from blood, obtained in a trial of the OX40 agonist ivuxolimab. The receptor source for this set is an adult with an advanced solid tumor such as melanoma, head and neck, liver or kidney cancer. CDR3s include the opening cysteine and the closing phenylalanine or tryptophan. D genes are given only for firm matches. Where a row states a size, it is once, few, many or the class of an expanded clone; other rows omit it.

cdr3_length | clone_size | d_call | j_call | v_call | cdr3_aa | cdr3_nt
13 | - | TRBD2 | TRBJ2-7 | TRBV19 | CASKSGGPSEQYF | TGTGCCAGTAAATCGGGGGGTCCTTCAGAGCAGTACTTC
13 | - | - | TRBJ1-2 | TRBV27 | CASSAGIGYGYTF | TGTGCCAGCTCGGCAGGGATAGGCTATGGCTACACCTTC
13 | medium-sized | - | TRBJ2-2 | TRBV5-4 | CASSLWTAGELFF | TGTGCCAGCAGCTTATGGACGGCCGGGGAGCTGTTTTTT
14 | - | - | TRBJ2-7 | TRBV9 | CASSVGPGESEQYF | TGTGCCAGCAGCGTAGGTCCAGGCGAGAGCGAGCAGTACTTC
15 | - | TRBD1 | TRBJ1-6 | TRBV30 | CAWSVMDRDNSPLHF | TGTGCCTGGAGTGTAATGGACAGGGATAATTCACCCCTCCACTTT
14 | - | - | TRBJ1-5 | TRBV18 | CASSPQGSNQPQHF | TGTGCCAGCTCACCTCAGGGGAGCAATCAGCCCCAGCATTTT
14 | - | TRBD1 | TRBJ2-5 | TRBV7-9 | CASRGDRAPETQYF | TGTGCCAGCAGGGGAGACAGGGCCCCAGAGACCCAGTACTTC
14 | - | - | TRBJ2-2 | TRBV4-3 | CASSQGDHPRELFF | TGCGCCAGCAGCCAAGGGGACCATCCCCGGGAGCTGTTTTTT
15 | - | - | TRBJ1-2 | TRBV18 | CASSPPWSKRYGYTF | TGTGCCAGCTCACCACCATGGTCAAAGCGCTATGGCTACACCTTC
16 | - | TRBD1 | TRBJ2-7 | TRBV6-4 | CASSDSIPRGRNEQYF | TGTGCCAGCAGTGACTCGATCCCCAGGGGGCGAAACGAGCAGTACTTC
15 | - | - | TRBJ1-3 | TRBV11-3 | CASSLVAGTGNTIYF | TGTGCCAGCAGCTTAGTCGCGGGGACTGGAAACACCATATATTTT
14 | - | - | TRBJ2-3 | TRBV28 | CASSSAGYTDTQYF | TGTGCCAGCAGTTCCGCGGGATACACAGATACGCAGTATTTT
18 | once | - | TRBJ2-4 | TRBV12-2 | CASHSMALGEVTKNIQYF | TGTGCAAGTCACTCTATGGCCCTCGGGGAGGTGACCAAAAACATTCAGTACTTC
14 | few | TRBD1 | TRBJ1-5 | TRBV7-9 | CASSLTGSNQPQHF | TGTGCCAGCAGCTTGACAGGGAGCAATCAGCCCCAGCATTTT
17 | - | TRBD2 | TRBJ2-3 | TRBV5-4 | CASSPPGLAGSTDTQYF | TGTGCCAGCAGCCCCCCGGGACTAGCGGGATCCACAGATACGCAGTATTTT
13 | few | - | TRBJ2-2 | TRBV30 | CASRLMNTGELFF | TGTGCCTCCAGGCTGATGAACACCGGGGAGCTGTTTTTT
14 | few | - | TRBJ2-1 | TRBV7-2 | CASSLAYGANEQFF | TGTGCCAGCAGCTTAGCGTACGGGGCTAATGAGCAGTTCTTC
15 | - | - | TRBJ2-3 | TRBV5-1 | CASSPIGEYTDTQYF | TGCGCCAGCAGCCCCATCGGGGAATACACAGATACGCAGTATTTT
14 | - | - | TRBJ2-7 | TRBV7-2 | CASSLARQSYEQYF | TGTGCCAGCAGCTTAGCCCGACAGTCCTACGAGCAGTACTTC
18 | few | TRBD2 | TRBJ2-5 | TRBV11-2 | CASSLGSLAGYGEKTQYF | TGTGCCAGCAGCTTAGGCTCCCTAGCGGGATATGGGGAAAAGACCCAGTACTTC